Listed below are T cell receptor beta chains from one sample, sequenced in a study of T-cell reconstitution after alpha-beta-depleted transplantation in children. TCRdb fed the PCR reads into MiXCR, producing one record per CDR3 protein. This sample has some 490,000 distinct CDR3 sequences, with around 13% found just once. The sequencing here drew on PBMCs from the stem cell graft donor, taken from the stem cell graft. Source of these receptors: a human donor who donated a stem cell graft to a child with combined immunodeficiency. The CDR3 runs from the conserved cysteine through the conserved F or W. A D gene is named only where the DNA matches it firmly. Rows may omit the clone size; those that give it use once, few, many or a size class.

d_call: TRBD1
v_call: TRBV30
clone_size: few
j_call: TRBJ1-4
cdr3_aa: CAWSVDRANEKLFF
cdr3_nt: TGTGCCTGGAGCGTAGACAGGGCTAATGAAAAACTGTTTTTT

d_call: TRBD1
v_call: TRBV7-8
clone_size: many
j_call: TRBJ2-1
cdr3_aa: CASSLTGDNEQFF
cdr3_nt: TGTGCCAGCAGCTTGACAGGGGACAATGAGCAGTTCTTC

d_call: .
v_call: TRBV9
clone_size: few
j_call: TRBJ2-3
cdr3_aa: CASSSGGLGTQYF
cdr3_nt: TGTGCCAGCAGCTCCGGGGGCCTTGGGACGCAGTATTTT

d_call: .
v_call: TRBV29-1
clone_size: many
j_call: TRBJ2-7
cdr3_aa: CSVVEINYEQYF
cdr3_nt: TGCAGCGTTGTTGAGATCAACTACGAGCAGTACTTC

d_call: .
v_call: TRBV6-2/TRBV6-3
clone_size: .
j_call: TRBJ2-7
cdr3_aa: CASSYSSTTTYEQYF
cdr3_nt: TGTGCCAGCAGTTACTCCAGCACGACCACCTACGAGCAGTACTTC

d_call: .
v_call: TRBV6-5
clone_size: .
j_call: TRBJ1-3
cdr3_aa: CASTNGGNTIYF
cdr3_nt: TGTGCCAGCACCAATGGCGGAAACACCATATATTTT

d_call: .
v_call: TRBV20-1
clone_size: .
j_call: TRBJ1-5
cdr3_aa: CSARAGGNLYSNQPQHF
cdr3_nt: TGCAGTGCTAGGGCCGGTGGAAACCTCTATAGCAATCAGCCCCAGCATTTT

d_call: TRBD1
v_call: TRBV7-2
clone_size: many
j_call: TRBJ2-5
cdr3_aa: CASSLLGQGETQYF
cdr3_nt: TGTGCCAGCAGCTTATTAGGACAGGGTGAGACCCAGTACTTC

d_call: TRBD1
v_call: TRBV6-5
clone_size: few
j_call: TRBJ1-5
cdr3_aa: CASSPTGGVNQPQHF
cdr3_nt: TGTGCCAGCAGTCCGACAGGGGGGGTCAATCAGCCCCAGCATTTT

d_call: TRBD2
v_call: TRBV9
clone_size: few
j_call: TRBJ2-3
cdr3_aa: CASSVIRLAGRTDTQYF
cdr3_nt: TGTGCCAGCAGCGTGATAAGACTAGCGGGGAGGACAGATACGCAGTATTTT

d_call: TRBD1
v_call: TRBV6-1
clone_size: few
j_call: TRBJ1-5
cdr3_aa: CASSEIGGADQPQHF
cdr3_nt: TGTGCCAGCAGTGAAATAGGGGGCGCCGATCAGCCCCAGCATTTT

d_call: .
v_call: TRBV7-3
clone_size: few
j_call: TRBJ2-3
cdr3_aa: CASSVSPRDTQYF
cdr3_nt: TGTGCCAGCAGCGTTTCCCCTAGGGATACGCAGTATTTT

d_call: .
v_call: TRBV3-1
clone_size: .
j_call: TRBJ2-2
cdr3_aa: CASSQEVAGTSGNTGELFF
cdr3_nt: TGTGCCAGCAGCCAAGAGGTAGCTGGGACAAGCGGTAACACCGGGGAGCTGTTTTTT

d_call: .
v_call: TRBV9
clone_size: .
j_call: TRBJ2-6
cdr3_aa: CASSVGAESAGANVLTF
cdr3_nt: TGTGCCAGCAGCGTAGGGGCAGAGTCTGCTGGGGCCAACGTCCTGACTTTC

d_call: .
v_call: TRBV12-5
clone_size: few
j_call: TRBJ1-1
cdr3_aa: CASGPTIAGARGTEAFF
cdr3_nt: TGTGCTAGTGGTCCAACCATAGCGGGGGCGAGGGGCACTGAAGCTTTCTTT

d_call: .
v_call: TRBV5-1
clone_size: many
j_call: TRBJ2-1
cdr3_aa: CASSLTGRGGDEQFF
cdr3_nt: TGCGCCAGCAGCTTGACCGGACGAGGAGGTGATGAGCAGTTCTTC

d_call: .
v_call: TRBV5-1
clone_size: .
j_call: TRBJ2-6
cdr3_aa: CASMAGANVLTF
cdr3_nt: TGCGCCAGCATGGCTGGGGCCAACGTCCTGACTTTC

d_call: TRBD1
v_call: TRBV7-9
clone_size: few
j_call: TRBJ2-7
cdr3_aa: CASSWGQGSYEQYF
cdr3_nt: TGTGCCAGCAGCTGGGGACAGGGGTCCTACGAGCAGTACTTC

d_call: .
v_call: TRBV7-8
clone_size: many
j_call: TRBJ2-5
cdr3_aa: CASRAPGPISGTQYF
cdr3_nt: TGTGCCAGCAGAGCGCCCGGGCCTATCAGCGGGACCCAGTACTTC

d_call: .
v_call: TRBV6-2/TRBV6-3
clone_size: few
j_call: TRBJ2-1
cdr3_aa: CASSPDYRSAYNEQFF
cdr3_nt: TGTGCCAGCAGCCCGGACTACCGAAGTGCCTACAATGAGCAGTTCTTC

d_call: .
v_call: TRBV4-2
clone_size: .
j_call: TRBJ2-7
cdr3_aa: CASSHFSGTAYEQYF
cdr3_nt: TGTGCCAGCAGCCACTTCTCCGGGACTGCCTACGAGCAGTACTTC

d_call: .
v_call: TRBV7-6
clone_size: many
j_call: TRBJ2-2
cdr3_aa: CASSFRTLGGELFF
cdr3_nt: TGTGCCAGCAGCTTTAGGACTTTAGGCGGGGAGCTGTTTTTT

d_call: TRBD2
v_call: TRBV9
clone_size: few
j_call: TRBJ2-2
cdr3_aa: CASSAPPALAGEGTGELFF
cdr3_nt: TGTGCCAGCAGCGCTCCCCCGGCTTTAGCGGGAGAGGGCACCGGGGAGCTGTTTTTT